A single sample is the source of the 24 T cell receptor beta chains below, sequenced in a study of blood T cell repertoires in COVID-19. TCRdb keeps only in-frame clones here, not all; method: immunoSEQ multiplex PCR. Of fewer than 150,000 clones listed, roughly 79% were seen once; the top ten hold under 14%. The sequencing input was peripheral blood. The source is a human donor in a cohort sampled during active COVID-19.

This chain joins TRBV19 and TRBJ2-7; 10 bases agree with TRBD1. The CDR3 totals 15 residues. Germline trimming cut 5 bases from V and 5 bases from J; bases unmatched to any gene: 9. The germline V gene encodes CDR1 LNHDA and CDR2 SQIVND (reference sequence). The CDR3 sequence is CASSLRDRGSDEQYF. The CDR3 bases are TGTGCCAGTAGTCTCCGGGACAGGGGTTCGGACGAGCAGTACTTC. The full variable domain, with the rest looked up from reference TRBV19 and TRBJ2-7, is DGGITQSPKYLFRKEGQNVTLSCEQNLNHDAMYWYRQDPGQGLRLIYYSQIVNDFQKGDIAEGYSVSREKKESFPLTVTSAQKNPTAFYLCASSLRDRGSDEQYFGPGTRLTVT.

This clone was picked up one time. CDR3 sequence reads: CASSDGQSGTEAFF. Here the CDR3 DNA reads TGTGCCAGCAGTGACGGGCAGTCGGGAACTGAAGCTTTCTTT. V and J are TRBV25-1 and TRBJ1-1; the D is unclear. The CDR3 has 14 residues. V lost 3 bases, J lost 5 bases, and 13 bases lay in between. CDR1 MGHDK and CDR2 SYGVNS come from the germline V gene. Using reference TRBV25-1 and TRBJ1-1 for the parts outside the CDR3, the full variable domain is EADIYQTPRYLVIGTGKKITLECSQTMGHDKMYWYQQDPGMELHLIHYSYGVNSTEKGDLSSESTVSRIRTEHFPLTLESARPSHTSQYLCASSDGQSGTEAFFGQGTRLTVV.

The CDR3 is CASSTPGTGVTEAFF. CDR3 bases: TGTGCCAGTAGTACCCCGGGGACAGGGGTGACTGAAGCTTTCTTT. The chain uses TRBV19 and TRBJ1-1; 10 bases match TRBD1. Germline V gene data show CDR1 as LNHDA and CDR2 as SQIVND (reference sequence). The CDR3 extends over 15 amino acids. J gave up 5 bases and V 4 bases, and 7 bases lay outside the gene matches.

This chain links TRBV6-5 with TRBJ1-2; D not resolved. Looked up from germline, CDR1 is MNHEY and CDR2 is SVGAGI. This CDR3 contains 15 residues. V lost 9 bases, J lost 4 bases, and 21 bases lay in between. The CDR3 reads CASTPAGETAYGYTF. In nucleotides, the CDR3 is TGTGCCAGTACCCCCGCCGGGGAAACGGCCTATGGCTACACCTTC.

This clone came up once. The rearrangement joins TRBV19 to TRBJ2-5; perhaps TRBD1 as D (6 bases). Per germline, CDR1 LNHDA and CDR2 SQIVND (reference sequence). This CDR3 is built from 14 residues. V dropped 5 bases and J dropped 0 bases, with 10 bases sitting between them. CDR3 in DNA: TGTGCCAGTAGTTTATGGGACAACCAAGAGACCCAGTACTTC. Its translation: CASSLWDNQETQYF. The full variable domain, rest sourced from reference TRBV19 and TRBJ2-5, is DGGITQSPKYLFRKEGQNVTLSCEQNLNHDAMYWYRQDPGQGLRLIYYSQIVNDFQKGDIAEGYSVSREKKESFPLTVTSAQKNPTAFYLCASSLWDNQETQYFGPGTRLLVL.

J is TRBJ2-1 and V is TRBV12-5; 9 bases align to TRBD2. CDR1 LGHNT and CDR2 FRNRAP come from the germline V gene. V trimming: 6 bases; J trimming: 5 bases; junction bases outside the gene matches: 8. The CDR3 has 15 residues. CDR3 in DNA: TGTGCTAGTGGCCCTCTAGCGGGGACTAACAATGAGCAGTTCTTC. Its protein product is CASGPLAGTNNEQFF.

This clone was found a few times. CDR3 DNA sequence: TGTGCCAGCAGTGATCGCAGACGTGGAAGGAGAACGGAAGCTTTCTTT. Residues: CASSDRRRGRRTEAFF. This chain links TRBV25-1 with TRBJ1-1; D is uncertain. Germline CDR1 MGHDK, CDR2 SYGVNS. The V and J ends lost 3 bases and 8 bases respectively, with 22 bases between them. The CDR3 is 16 amino acids.

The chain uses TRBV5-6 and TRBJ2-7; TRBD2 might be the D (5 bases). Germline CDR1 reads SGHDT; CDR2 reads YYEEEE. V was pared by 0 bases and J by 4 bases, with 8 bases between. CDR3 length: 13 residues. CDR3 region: CASSLVAGYEQYF. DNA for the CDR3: TGTGCCAGCAGCTTGGTGGCGGGTTACGAGCAGTACTTC.

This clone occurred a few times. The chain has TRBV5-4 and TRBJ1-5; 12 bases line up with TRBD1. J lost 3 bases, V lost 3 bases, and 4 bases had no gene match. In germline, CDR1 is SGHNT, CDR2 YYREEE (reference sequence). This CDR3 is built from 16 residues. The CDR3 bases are TGTGCCAGCAGCTCCGGGACAGGGGGCCTCAATCAGCCCCAGCATTTT. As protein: CASSSGTGGLNQPQHF.

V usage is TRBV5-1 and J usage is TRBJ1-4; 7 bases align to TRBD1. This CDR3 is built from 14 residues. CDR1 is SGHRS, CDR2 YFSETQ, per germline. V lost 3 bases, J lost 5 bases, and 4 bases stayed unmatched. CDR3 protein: CASSYGTENEKLFF. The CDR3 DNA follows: TGCGCCAGCAGCTACGGGACAGAGAATGAAAAACTGTTTTTT.

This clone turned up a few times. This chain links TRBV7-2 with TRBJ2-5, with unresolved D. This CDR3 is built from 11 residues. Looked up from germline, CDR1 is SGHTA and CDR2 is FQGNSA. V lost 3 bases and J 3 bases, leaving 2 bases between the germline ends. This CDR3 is CASSFKETQYF. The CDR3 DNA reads TGTGCCAGCAGCTTCAAAGAGACCCAGTACTTC.

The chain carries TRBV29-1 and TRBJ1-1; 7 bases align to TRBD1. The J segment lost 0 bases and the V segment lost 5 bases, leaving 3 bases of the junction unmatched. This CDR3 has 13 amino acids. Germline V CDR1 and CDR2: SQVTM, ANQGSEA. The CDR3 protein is CSVTGTVNTEAFF. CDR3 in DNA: TGCAGCGTTACCGGGACAGTGAACACTGAAGCTTTCTTT. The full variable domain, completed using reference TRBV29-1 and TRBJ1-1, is SAVISQKPSRDICQRGTSLTIQCQVDSQVTMMFWYRQQPGQSLTLIATANQGSEATYESGFVIDKFPISRPNLTFSTLTVSNMSPEDSSIYLCSVTGTVNTEAFFGQGTRLTVV.

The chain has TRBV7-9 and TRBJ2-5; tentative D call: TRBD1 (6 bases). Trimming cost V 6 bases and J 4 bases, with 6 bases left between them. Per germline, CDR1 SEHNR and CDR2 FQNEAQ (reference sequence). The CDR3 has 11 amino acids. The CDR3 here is CASRGAETQYF. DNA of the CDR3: TGTGCCAGCAGGGGGGCAGAGACCCAGTACTTC. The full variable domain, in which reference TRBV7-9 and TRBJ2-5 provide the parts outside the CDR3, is DTGVSQNPRHKITKRGQNVTFRCDPISEHNRLYWYRQTLGQGPEFLTYFQNEAQLEKSRLLSDRFSAERPKGSFSTLEIQRTEQGDSAMYLCASRGAETQYFGPGTRLLVL.

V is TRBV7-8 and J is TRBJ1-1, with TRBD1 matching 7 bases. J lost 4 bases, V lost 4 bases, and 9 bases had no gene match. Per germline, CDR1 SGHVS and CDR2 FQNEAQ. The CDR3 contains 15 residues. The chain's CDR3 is CASSSPWGTATEAFF. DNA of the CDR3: TGTGCCAGCAGCTCTCCGTGGGGGACAGCCACTGAAGCTTTCTTT. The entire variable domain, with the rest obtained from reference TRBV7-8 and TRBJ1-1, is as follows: GAGVSQSPRYKVAKRGQDVALRCDPISGHVSLFWYQQALGQGPEFLTYFQNEAQLDKSGLPSDRFFAERPEGSVSTLKIQRTQQEDSAVYLCASSSPWGTATEAFFGQGTRLTVV.

The CDR3 DNA follows: TGTGCCAGCAGATCATCGGGACAGGGTCTAAGCTCCTATAATTCACCCCTCCACTTT. It translates to CASRSSGQGLSSYNSPLHF. The V call is TRBV3-1 (or the pseudogene TRBV3-2), the J call TRBJ1-6; TRBD1 agrees at 9 bases. CDR3 length: 19 amino acids. CDR1 is LGHDT, CDR2 YNNKEL, per germline (reference sequence). V was clipped by 6 bases and J by 0 bases; unmatched bases: 12.

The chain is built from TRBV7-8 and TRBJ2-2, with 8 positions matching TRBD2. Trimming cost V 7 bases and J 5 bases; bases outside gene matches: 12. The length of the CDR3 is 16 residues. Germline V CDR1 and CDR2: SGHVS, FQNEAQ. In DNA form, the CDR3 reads TGTGCCAGCATCTTCCTCTCGGGGGGGTCTACCGGGGAGCTGTTTTTT. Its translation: CASIFLSGGSTGELFF.

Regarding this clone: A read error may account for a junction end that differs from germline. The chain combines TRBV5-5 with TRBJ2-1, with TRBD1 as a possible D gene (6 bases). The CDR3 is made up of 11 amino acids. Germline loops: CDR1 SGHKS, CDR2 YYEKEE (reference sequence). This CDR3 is CASSFSRGTIF. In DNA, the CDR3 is TGTGCCAGCAGCTTCAGCAGGGGTACTATCTTC.

The chain's CDR3 is CASSLGAFSNQPQHF. CDR3 nucleotide sequence: TGTGCCAGCAGCCTTGGGGCCTTTAGCAATCAGCCCCAGCATTTT. The V call is TRBV5-5, the J call TRBJ1-5; TRBD1 might be the D (5 bases). The V end lost 4 bases, the J end lost 0 bases, and 11 bases lay between the germline ends. Per the germline V gene, CDR1 is SGHKS and CDR2 is YYEKEE (reference sequence). The CDR3 consists of 15 residues.

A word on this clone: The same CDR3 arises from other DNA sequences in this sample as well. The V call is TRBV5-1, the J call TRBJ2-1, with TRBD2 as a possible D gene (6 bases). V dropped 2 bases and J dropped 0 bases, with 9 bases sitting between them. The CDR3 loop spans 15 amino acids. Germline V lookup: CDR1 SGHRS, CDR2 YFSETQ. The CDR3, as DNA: TGCGCCAGCAGCTTTGGGGGGAGCTCCTACAATGAGCAGTTCTTC. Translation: CASSFGGSSYNEQFF.

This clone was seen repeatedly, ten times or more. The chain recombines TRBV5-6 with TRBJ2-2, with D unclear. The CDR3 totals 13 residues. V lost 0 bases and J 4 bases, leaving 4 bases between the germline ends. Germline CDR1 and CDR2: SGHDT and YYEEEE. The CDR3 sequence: CASSLVVTGELFF. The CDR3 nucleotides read TGTGCCAGCAGCTTGGTCGTCACCGGGGAGCTGTTTTTT.

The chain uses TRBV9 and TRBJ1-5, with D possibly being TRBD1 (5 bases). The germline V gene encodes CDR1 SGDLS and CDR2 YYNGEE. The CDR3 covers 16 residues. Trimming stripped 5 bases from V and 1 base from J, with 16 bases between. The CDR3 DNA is TGTGCCAGCAGGAGAGGGACTAGGGGAAGCAATCAGCCCCAGCATTTT. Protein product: CASRRGTRGSNQPQHF.

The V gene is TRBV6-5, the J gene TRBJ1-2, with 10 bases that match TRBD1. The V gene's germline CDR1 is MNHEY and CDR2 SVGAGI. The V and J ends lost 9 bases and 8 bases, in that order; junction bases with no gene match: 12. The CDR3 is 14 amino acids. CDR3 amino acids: CASQTGGSNMGYTF. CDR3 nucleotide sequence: TGTGCCAGTCAGACAGGGGGCTCCAACATGGGCTACACCTTC.

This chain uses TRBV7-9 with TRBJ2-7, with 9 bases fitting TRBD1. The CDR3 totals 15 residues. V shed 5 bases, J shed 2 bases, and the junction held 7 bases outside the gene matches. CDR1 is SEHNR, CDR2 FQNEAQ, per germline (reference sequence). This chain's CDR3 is CASSEGQGQTYEQYF. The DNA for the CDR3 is TGTGCCAGCAGCGAGGGACAGGGACAAACCTACGAGCAGTACTTC.

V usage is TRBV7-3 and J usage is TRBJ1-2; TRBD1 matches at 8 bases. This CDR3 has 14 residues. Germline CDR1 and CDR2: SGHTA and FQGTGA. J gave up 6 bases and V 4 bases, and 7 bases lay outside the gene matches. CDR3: CASSSTPGGNGYTF. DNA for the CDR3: TGTGCCAGCAGCTCCACCCCAGGGGGCAATGGCTACACCTTC.